The clone carrying this TCR beta chain appeared a few times. The antigen is undetermined. The authors incorporated unique molecular identifiers into the TCR beta cDNA libraries. TCRdb passed the PCR reads through MiXCR, listing each CDR3 protein once. The data hold about 620,000 distinct CDR3 sequences, with about 40% observed a single time. The data belong to a study of post-analysis software for immune sequencing data. Study results and limitations: Five or six TRBV segments, TRBV5-6, TRBV5-1 and TRBV20-1 among them, were found more frequent in patients than controls.

Between the trimmed V and J ends, which lost 2 bases and 5 bases, there was a span of 9 bases. CDR3 size: 13 residues. The origin of this receptor is a girl aged 5-17 years with multiple sclerosis. This chain uses TRBV12-3 or TRBV12-4 with TRBJ2-5, with D unclear. The sample comprised blood. The chain's CDR3 is CASSLSPWETQYF. CDR3 sequence (DNA): TGTGCCAGCAGTTTAAGTCCGTGGGAGACCCAGTACTTC.